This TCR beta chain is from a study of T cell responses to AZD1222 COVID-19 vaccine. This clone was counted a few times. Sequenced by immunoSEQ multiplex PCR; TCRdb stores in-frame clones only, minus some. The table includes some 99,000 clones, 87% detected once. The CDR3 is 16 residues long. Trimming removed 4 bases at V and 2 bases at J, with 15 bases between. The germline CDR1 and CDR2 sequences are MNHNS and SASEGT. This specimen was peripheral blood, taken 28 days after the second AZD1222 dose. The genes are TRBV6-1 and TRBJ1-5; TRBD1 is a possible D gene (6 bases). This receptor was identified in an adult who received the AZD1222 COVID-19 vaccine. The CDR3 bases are TGTGCCAGCAGTGCAGCGACAGGTTATCGCAATCAGCCCCAGCATTTT. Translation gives CASSAATGYRNQPQHF.